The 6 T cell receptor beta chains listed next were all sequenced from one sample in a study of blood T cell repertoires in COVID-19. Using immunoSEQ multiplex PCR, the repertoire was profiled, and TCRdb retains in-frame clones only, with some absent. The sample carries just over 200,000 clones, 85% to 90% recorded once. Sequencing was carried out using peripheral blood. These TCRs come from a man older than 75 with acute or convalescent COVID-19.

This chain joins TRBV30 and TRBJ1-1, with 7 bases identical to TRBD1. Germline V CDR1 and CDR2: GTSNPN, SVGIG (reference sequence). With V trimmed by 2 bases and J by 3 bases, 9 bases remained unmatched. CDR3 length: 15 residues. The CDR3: CAWSPLTGLDTEAFF. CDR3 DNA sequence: TGTGCCTGGAGTCCCCTGACAGGGTTGGACACTGAAGCTTTCTTT.

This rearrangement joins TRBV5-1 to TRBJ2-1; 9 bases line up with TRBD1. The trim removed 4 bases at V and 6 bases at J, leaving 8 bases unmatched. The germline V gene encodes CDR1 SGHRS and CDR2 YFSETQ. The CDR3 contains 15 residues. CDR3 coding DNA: TGCGCCAGCAGCACACAGGGGGCCGGGATCAATGAGCAGTTCTTC. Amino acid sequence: CASSTQGAGINEQFF.

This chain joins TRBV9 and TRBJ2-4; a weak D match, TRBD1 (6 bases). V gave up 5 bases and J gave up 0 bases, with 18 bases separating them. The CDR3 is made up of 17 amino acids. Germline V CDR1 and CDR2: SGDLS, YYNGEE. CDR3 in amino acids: CASRNRDNTLAKNIQYF. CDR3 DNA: TGTGCCAGCAGAAACCGGGACAACACACTAGCCAAAAACATTCAGTACTTC.

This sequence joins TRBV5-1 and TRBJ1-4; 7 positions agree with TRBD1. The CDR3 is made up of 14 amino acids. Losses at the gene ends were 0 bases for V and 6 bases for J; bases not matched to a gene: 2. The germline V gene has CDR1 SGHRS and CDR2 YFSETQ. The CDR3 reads CASSLGQGDEKLFF. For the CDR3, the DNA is TGCGCCAGCAGCTTGGGACAGGGAGATGAAAAACTGTTTTTT.

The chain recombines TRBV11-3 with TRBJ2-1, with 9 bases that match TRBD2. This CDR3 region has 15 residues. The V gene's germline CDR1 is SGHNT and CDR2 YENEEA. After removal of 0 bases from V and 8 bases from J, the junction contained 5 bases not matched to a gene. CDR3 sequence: CASSLDGREGYEQFF. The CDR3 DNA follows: TGTGCCAGCAGCTTAGATGGGCGGGAGGGGTATGAGCAGTTCTTC.

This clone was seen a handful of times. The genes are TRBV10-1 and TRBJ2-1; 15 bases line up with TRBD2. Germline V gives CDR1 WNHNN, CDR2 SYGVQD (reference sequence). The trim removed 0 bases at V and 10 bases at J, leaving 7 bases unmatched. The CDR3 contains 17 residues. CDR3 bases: TGCGCCAGCAGTGAGTCCGGGACTAGCGGGAGGTATGGGGAGCAGTTCTTC. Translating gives CASSESGTSGRYGEQFF.